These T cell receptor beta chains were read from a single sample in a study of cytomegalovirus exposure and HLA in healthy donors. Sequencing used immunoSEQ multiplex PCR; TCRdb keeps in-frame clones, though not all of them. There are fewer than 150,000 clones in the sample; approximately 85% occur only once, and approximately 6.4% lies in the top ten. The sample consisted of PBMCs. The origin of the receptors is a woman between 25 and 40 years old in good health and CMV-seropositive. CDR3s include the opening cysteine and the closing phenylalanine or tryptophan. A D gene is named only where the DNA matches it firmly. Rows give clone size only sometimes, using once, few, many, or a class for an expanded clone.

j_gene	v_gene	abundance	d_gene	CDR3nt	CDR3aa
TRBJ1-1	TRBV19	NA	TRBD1	TGTGCCAGTAGTATCCAGGACAGGGGGCGGAACACTGAAGCTTTCTTT	CASSIQDRGRNTEAFF
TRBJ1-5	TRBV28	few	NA	TGTGCCAGCAGGGCCCAGGGGACTCAGCCCCAGCATTTT	CASRAQGTQPQHF
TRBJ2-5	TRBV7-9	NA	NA	TGTTCCAGCAGCTTAAGACCGGGGGAGACCCAGTACTTC	CSSSLRPGETQYF
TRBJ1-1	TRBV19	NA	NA	TGTGCCAGTAGTATAGTGAGGGCGAACACTGAAGCTTTCTTT	CASSIVRANTEAFF
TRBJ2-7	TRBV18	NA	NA	TGTGCCAGCTCACCATCTCGGTCCCCATCCTACGAGCAGTACTTC	CASSPSRSPSYEQYF
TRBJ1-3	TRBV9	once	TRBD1	TGTGCCAGCAGCCAGGGGGACACCATATATTTT	CASSQGDTIYF
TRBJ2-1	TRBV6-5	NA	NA	TGTGCCAGCAGCTACAGGGCCGCGGGAAATGAGCAGTTCTTC	CASSYRAAGNEQFF
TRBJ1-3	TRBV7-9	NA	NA	TGTGCCAGCAGCTCGAGTAACGGAAACACCATATATTTT	CASSSSNGNTIYF
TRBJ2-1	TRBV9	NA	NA	TGTGCCAGCGGCACTGAAGGGGTTGAGCAGTTCTTC	CASGTEGVEQFF
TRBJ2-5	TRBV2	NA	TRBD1	TGTGCCAGCAGCCCCACCGGGACAGGGGGCAGAGAGACCCAGTACTTC	CASSPTGTGGRETQYF
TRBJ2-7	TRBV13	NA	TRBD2	TGTGCCAGCAACACCCGACTAGCGGGGAGATACGAGCAGTACTTC	CASNTRLAGRYEQYF
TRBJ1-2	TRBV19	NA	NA	TGTGCCAGTAGCCCCACAGGGAGTAGCTATGGCTACACCTTC	CASSPTGSSYGYTF
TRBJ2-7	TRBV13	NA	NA	TGTGCCAGCAGCTTAGGACAGGGAAACGAGCAGTACTTC	CASSLGQGNEQYF
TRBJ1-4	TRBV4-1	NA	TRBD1	TGCGCCAGCAGCCTGGAAGACAGGGGTAATGAAAAACTGTTTTTT	CASSLEDRGNEKLFF
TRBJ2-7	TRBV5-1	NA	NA	TGCGCCAGCAGCTTGGAAGGGACTCGTGACGAGCAGTACTTC	CASSLEGTRDEQYF
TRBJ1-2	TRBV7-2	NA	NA	TGTGCCAGCAGCCCCACAGGGTACGGCTACACCTTC	CASSPTGYGYTF
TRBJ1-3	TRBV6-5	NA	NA	TGTGCCAGCAGTTACGGATCCCAGGGGAACACCATATATTTT	CASSYGSQGNTIYF
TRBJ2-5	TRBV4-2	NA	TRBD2	TGTGCCAGCAGCCTCGAGGCGGGGGGGCGAAAAGCGACCCAGTACTTC	CASSLEAGGRKATQYF
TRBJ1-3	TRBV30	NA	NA	TGTGCCTGGAGTAACGGGGACACCATATATTTT	CAWSNGDTIYF
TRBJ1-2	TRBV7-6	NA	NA	TGTGCCAGCAGCGACCCGGGTCTCGGCTACACCTTC	CASSDPGLGYTF
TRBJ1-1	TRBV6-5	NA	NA	TGTGCCAGCAGTTACTCGGACGGGTGGGAGGCTTTCTTT	CASSYSDGWEAFF
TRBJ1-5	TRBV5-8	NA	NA	TGTGCCAGCAGCTTGGCCTTCAGGGGACAGCCCCAGCATTTT	CASSLAFRGQPQHF
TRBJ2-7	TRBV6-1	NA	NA	TGTGCCAGCAGTGAAGGGGCCGAGCAGTACTTC	CASSEGAEQYF
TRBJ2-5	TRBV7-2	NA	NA	TGTGCCAGCAGCCCCAGTGAAGGAGCACTTAGGTACTTC	CASSPSEGALRYF
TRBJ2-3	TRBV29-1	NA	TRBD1	TGCAGCGCTGAAAGACAGGGGGCGACAGATACGCAGTATTTT	CSAERQGATDTQYF
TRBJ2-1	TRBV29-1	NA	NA	TGCAGCGGAGCCAGGGTGGATGAGCAGTTCTTC	CSGARVDEQFF
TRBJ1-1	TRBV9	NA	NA	TGTGCCAGCAGCGTAGCACAGGGAGGGAGTACTGAAGCTTTCTTT	CASSVAQGGSTEAFF
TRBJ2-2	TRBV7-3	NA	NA	TGTGCCAGCAGCTCCTTTTCGAACACCGGGGAGCTGTTTTTT	CASSSFSNTGELFF
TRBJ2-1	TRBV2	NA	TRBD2	TGTGCCAGCTTACTAGCGGTCTACAATGAGCAGTTCTTC	CASLLAVYNEQFF
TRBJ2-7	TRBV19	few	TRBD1	TGTGCCAGTAGTACGATCCCCGGGACAGCATACTACGAGCAGTACTTC	CASSTIPGTAYYEQYF
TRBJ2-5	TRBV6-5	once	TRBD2	TGTGCCAGCAGTTACAACGGGGGGGAGACCCAGTACTTC	CASSYNGGETQYF
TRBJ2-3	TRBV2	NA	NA	TGTGCCAGCAGGGTTACAGGTCATACGCAGTATTTT	CASRVTGHTQYF
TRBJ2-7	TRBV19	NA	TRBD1	TGTGCCAGTAGCACCGGGACAGGGTTCGAGAACGAGCAGTACTTC	CASSTGTGFENEQYF
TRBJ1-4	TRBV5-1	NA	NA	TGCGCCAGCAGCTTGGAGGGGCGCACCGCCCTTGTTAATGAAAAACTGTTTTTT	CASSLEGRTALVNEKLFF
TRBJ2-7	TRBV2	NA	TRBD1	TGTGCCAGCAGTCCCGGCTGGGAGGACAGGGGTTCCTACGAGCAGTACTTC	CASSPGWEDRGSYEQYF
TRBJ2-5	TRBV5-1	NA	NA	TGCGCCAGCAGCTTGGAGAGGGGCGGGGCTGGACAAGAGACCCAGTACTTC	CASSLERGGAGQETQYF
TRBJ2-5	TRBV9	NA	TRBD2	TGTGCCAGCAGCGGAGTAGCGGGAGATGGGACCCAGTACTTC	CASSGVAGDGTQYF
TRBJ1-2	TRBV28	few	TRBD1	TGTGCCAGCAGTTACGGACAGGCCTATGGCTACACCTTC	CASSYGQAYGYTF
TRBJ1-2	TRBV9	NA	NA	TGTGCCAGCACCGGGAGGCGTTCGGATGGCTACACCTTC	CASTGRRSDGYTF
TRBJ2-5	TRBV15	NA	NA	TGTGCCACCGCCCCGGGGAAGTTAGAGACCCAGTACTTC	CATAPGKLETQYF
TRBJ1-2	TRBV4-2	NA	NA	TGTGCCAGCAGCCAAGACCGACAGCCTCTCTATGGCTACACCTTC	CASSQDRQPLYGYTF
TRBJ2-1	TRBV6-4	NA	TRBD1	TGTGCCAGCAGTGCTACAGGGGCCTACAATGAGCAGTTCTTC	CASSATGAYNEQFF
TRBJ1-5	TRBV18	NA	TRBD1	TGTGCCAGCTCACCAGTGGGACAGGGGTCTCGGGAGGGTCAGCCCCAGCATTTT	CASSPVGQGSREGQPQHF
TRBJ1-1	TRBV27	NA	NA	TGTGCCAGCAGTATTGCCAGGGGTAGGATTGAAGCTTTCTTT	CASSIARGRIEAFF
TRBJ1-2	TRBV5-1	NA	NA	TGCGCCAGCGGAGTGGAGTATGGCTACACCTTC	CASGVEYGYTF
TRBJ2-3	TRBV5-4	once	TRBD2	TGTGCCAGCAGCCCAGACGGGGGGGCCTACACAGATACGCAGTATTTT	CASSPDGGAYTDTQYF
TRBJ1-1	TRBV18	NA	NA	TGTGCCAGCTCACCAGCGGACTTACCCTCCTTT	CASSPADLPSF
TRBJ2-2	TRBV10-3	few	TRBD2	TGTGCCATCAGTGGCGGGGGGGCCGGGGAGCTGTTTTTT	CAISGGGAGELFF
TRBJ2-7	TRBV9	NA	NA	TGTGCCAGCAGCGTAGGGCAGGGGTTGGACGAGCAGTACTTC	CASSVGQGLDEQYF
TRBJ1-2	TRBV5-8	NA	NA	TGTGCCAGCACCATACAGGGTCCCCTTGGCTACACCTTC	CASTIQGPLGYTF
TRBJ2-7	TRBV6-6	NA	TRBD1	TGTGCCAGCAGTTACTCGACAGGGGATTACGAGCAGTACTTC	CASSYSTGDYEQYF